A selection of T cell receptor beta chains follows, all from one sample in a study of blood T cell repertoires in COVID-19. Using immunoSEQ multiplex PCR, the repertoire was profiled, and TCRdb retains in-frame clones only, with some absent. The sample consists of fewer than 80,000 clones, over 70% of them appearing once. Sequenced sample: peripheral blood. These receptors were taken from a man aged 60 to 69 with acute or convalescent COVID-19. Each CDR3 is given with its conserved first and last residue. A D gene is named only where the DNA matches it firmly. Clone size is shown for a subset of rows, as once, few, many or a class of expanded clone.

>TRBJ2-7|-|-|TRBV11-1
CASSLRDASSYEQYF
TGTGCCAGCAGCCTCAGGGATGCCAGCTCCTACGAGCAGTACTTC
>TRBJ2-1|-|-|TRBV2
CASSTHRDGEQFF
TGTGCCAGCAGCACCCACAGGGACGGAGAGCAGTTCTTC
>TRBJ1-3|few|TRBD1|TRBV3-1/TRBV3-2
CASSPWTGPGNTIYF
TGTGCCAGCAGCCCTTGGACAGGCCCCGGAAACACCATATATTTT
>TRBJ2-5|-|-|TRBV28
CASSFRGETQYF
TGTGCCAGCAGTTTTAGGGGAGAGACCCAGTACTTC
>TRBJ2-3|-|TRBD2|TRBV11-2
CASSRSSGGSEDTQYF
TGTGCCAGCAGCCGATCTAGCGGGGGGTCGGAAGATACGCAGTATTTT
>TRBJ2-7|once|-|TRBV25-1
CASSFSDEQYF
TGTGCCAGCAGTTTCTCGGACGAGCAGTACTTC
>TRBJ2-5|-|TRBD1|TRBV4-1
CASSQEASDRGETQYF
TGCGCCAGCAGCCAAGAGGCCTCGGACAGGGGAGAGACCCAGTACTTC
>TRBJ2-5|-|-|TRBV15
CATSMGGGFWQETQYF
TGTGCCACCAGCATGGGTGGGGGCTTTTGGCAAGAGACCCAGTACTTC
>TRBJ2-2|-|TRBD1|TRBV7-6
CASSQDRGGELFF
TGTGCCAGCAGCCAAGACAGGGGTGGGGAGCTGTTTTTT
>TRBJ2-3|-|-|TRBV24-1
CATRRDSTDTQYF
TGTGCCACCAGGAGGGACTCCACAGATACGCAGTATTTT
>TRBJ2-2|-|-|TRBV10-3
CASGTSGELFF
TGTGCATCAGGAACGTCCGGGGAGCTGTTTTTT
>TRBJ2-2|few|-|TRBV9
CASSEQAGELFF
TGTGCCAGCAGCGAACAGGCCGGGGAGCTGTTTTTT
>TRBJ1-6|-|-|TRBV5-4
CASSQGRANNSPLHF
TGTGCCAGCAGCCAAGGGAGGGCAAACAATTCACCCCTCCACTTT
>TRBJ1-6|once|-|TRBV3-1/TRBV3-2
CASSYRGQGRSPLHF
TGTGCCAGCAGCTACCGAGGGCAGGGGCGCTCACCCCTCCACTTT
>TRBJ1-5|-|TRBD1|TRBV2
CASSARQGAGQPQHF
TGTGCCAGCAGCGCCAGACAGGGGGCAGGGCAGCCCCAGCATTTT
>TRBJ2-3|-|TRBD2|TRBV5-4
CATARGGRETDTQYF
TGTGCCACCGCCCGGGGTGGGAGGGAAACAGATACGCAGTATTTT
>TRBJ2-2|-|TRBD2|TRBV19
CASSKRGGTGELFF
TGTGCCAGTAGTAAGCGGGGGGGCACCGGGGAGCTGTTTTTT
>TRBJ2-7|-|-|TRBV7-9
CASSRLYEQYF
TGTGCCAGCAGCAGACTTTACGAGCAGTACTTC
>TRBJ1-4|-|-|TRBV19
CASSQARRRENEKLFF
TGTGCCAGTAGTCAAGCTCGAAGGAGAGAAAATGAAAAACTGTTTTTT
>TRBJ2-6|few|-|TRBV7-3
CASSSNPGSGANVLTF
TGTGCCAGCAGCTCAAACCCGGGGTCTGGGGCCAACGTCCTGACTTTC
>TRBJ2-3|-|TRBD2|TRBV5-8
CASSLGIGGGAYTQYF
TGTGCCAGCAGCTTGGGCATAGGCGGGGGGGCTTATACGCAGTATTTT
>TRBJ2-1|few|-|TRBV2
CASSDLENDSYNEQFF
TGTGCCAGCAGTGATCTGGAGAACGACTCCTACAATGAGCAGTTCTTC
>TRBJ1-6|few|TRBD1|TRBV12-5
CASALGTDYNSPLHF
TGTGCTAGTGCCCTCGGGACAGACTATAATTCACCCCTCCACTTT
>TRBJ2-7|-|-|TRBV6-1
CASSDAWRAEQYF
TGTGCCAGCAGTGATGCCTGGCGGGCCGAGCAGTACTTC
>TRBJ2-1|-|TRBD2|TRBV27
CASSLGSGRALEQFF
TGTGCCAGCAGTTTAGGGAGCGGGAGGGCGCTTGAGCAGTTCTTC
>TRBJ2-3|-|TRBD1|TRBV19
CASSKGATGDPDTQYF
TGTGCCAGTAGTAAGGGTGCGACAGGGGACCCAGATACGCAGTATTTT
>TRBJ1-1|-|-|TRBV5-1
CASSLTQGNTEAFF
TGCGCCAGCAGCCTGACCCAGGGGAACACTGAAGCTTTCTTT
>TRBJ2-1|-|-|TRBV5-1
CASSVDQAYNEQFF
TGCGCCAGCAGCGTGGACCAGGCCTACAATGAGCAGTTCTTC
>TRBJ2-6|-|-|TRBV5-1
CASSLAGAGANVLTF
TGCGCCAGCAGCTTGGCCGGGGCTGGGGCCAACGTCCTGACTTTC
>TRBJ2-1|-|-|TRBV3-1/TRBV3-2
CASSQALSSYNEQFF
TGTGCCAGCAGCCAAGCTCTAAGCTCCTACAATGAGCAGTTCTTC
>TRBJ1-2|once|TRBD1|TRBV3-1/TRBV3-2
CASGMTGFGGYTF
TGTGCCAGCGGCATGACAGGGTTTGGCGGCTACACCTTC
>TRBJ2-3|-|TRBD2|TRBV24-1
CATSDPLAGDTDTQYF
TGTGCCACCAGTGACCCACTAGCGGGCGACACAGATACGCAGTATTTT
>TRBJ2-1|-|TRBD2|TRBV3-1/TRBV3-2
CASRLAAYNEQFF
TGTGCCAGCAGACTAGCGGCCTACAATGAGCAGTTCTTC
>TRBJ2-5|-|TRBD2|TRBV6-6
CASSSRLAGGRETQYF
TGTGCCAGCAGTTCTCGACTAGCGGGGGGGCGGGAGACCCAGTACTTC
>TRBJ2-2|-|TRBD2|TRBV2
CASSDPTSGGLRDTGELFF
TGTGCCAGCAGTGACCCCACTAGCGGGGGCCTCCGGGACACCGGGGAGCTGTTTTTT
>TRBJ2-3|many|TRBD1|TRBV5-6
CASSYLGGDTQYF
TGTGCCAGCAGTTACCTAGGGGGCGATACGCAGTATTTT
>TRBJ2-5|-|-|TRBV5-4
CASSLAYRVEETQYF
TGTGCCAGCAGCTTGGCGTACAGGGTGGAAGAGACCCAGTACTTC
>TRBJ2-3|-|-|TRBV7-2
CASSLDTYASQYF
TGTGCCAGCAGCTTAGACACATACGCATCGCAGTATTTT
>TRBJ2-3|few|TRBD2|TRBV9
CASSRGVGATTDTQYF
TGTGCCAGCAGCCGGGGGGTGGGAGCTACCACAGATACGCAGTATTTT
>TRBJ2-5|-|TRBD2|TRBV9
CASSEGASGGLLETQYF
TGTGCCAGCAGCGAAGGGGCTAGCGGCGGCCTCCTGGAGACCCAGTACTTC
>TRBJ2-1|once|-|TRBV2
CASGTLNEQFF
TGTGCCAGCGGCACCCTCAATGAGCAGTTCTTC
>TRBJ2-1|-|TRBD1|TRBV19
CASSIGTGGGNEQFF
TGTGCCAGTAGTATTGGGACAGGAGGAGGCAATGAGCAGTTCTTC
>TRBJ2-4|-|TRBD2|TRBV7-2
CASSLTASGGVDIQYF
TGTGCCAGCAGCTTAACGGCTAGCGGGGGAGTAGACATTCAGTACTTC
>TRBJ1-5|-|-|TRBV24-1
CATSDFEGGPEHF
TGTGCCACCAGTGATTTCGAGGGTGGGCCCGAGCATTTT
>TRBJ1-1|-|-|TRBV5-1
CASRRGTENTEAFF
TGCGCCAGCAGGCGCGGGACGGAGAACACTGAAGCTTTCTTT
>TRBJ2-7|-|-|TRBV30
CAWTRSGTSYEQYF
TGTGCCTGGACGAGGAGCGGAACTTCCTACGAGCAGTACTTC
>TRBJ2-6|-|-|TRBV2
CATRLGANVLTF
TGTGCCACGCGTTTGGGGGCCAACGTCCTGACTTTC
>TRBJ1-1|-|-|TRBV28
CASSPPRGLDTEAFF
TGTGCCAGCAGTCCCCCAAGAGGGTTGGACACTGAAGCTTTCTTT
>TRBJ1-1|once|-|TRBV5-6
CASSLRDTSNTEAFF
TGTGCCAGCAGCTTGCGGGACACATCGAACACTGAAGCTTTCTTT
>TRBJ2-5|few|-|TRBV29-1
CSARSTQYF
TGCAGCGCTCGGTCCACCCAGTACTTC
>TRBJ2-2|-|-|TRBV5-1
CASSLQVSNTGELFF
TGCGCCAGCAGCTTGCAGGTTTCGAACACCGGGGAGCTGTTTTTT
>TRBJ1-1|many|TRBD1|TRBV10-2
CASRRDRNTGTEAFF
TGCGCCAGCAGGAGGGACAGGAATACGGGCACTGAAGCTTTCTTT
>TRBJ2-2|-|-|TRBV19
CASNLGDTNTGELFF
TGTGCCAGTAATCTGGGGGACACGAACACCGGGGAGCTGTTTTTT
>TRBJ2-1|-|-|TRBV30
CAWSVGAYNEQFF
TGTGCCTGGAGTGTGGGAGCCTACAATGAGCAGTTCTTC
>TRBJ2-7|-|TRBD1|TRBV15
CATSRVRTGSYEQYF
TGTGCCACCAGCAGAGTGCGGACAGGTTCCTACGAGCAGTACTTC
>TRBJ2-4|-|-|TRBV6-5
CASTLAGPWGIQYF
TGTGCCAGCACCCTTGCGGGCCCCTGGGGCATTCAGTACTTC
>TRBJ2-2|-|-|TRBV19
CASKPHQSGGELFF
TGTGCCAGTAAGCCTCATCAATCGGGCGGGGAGCTGTTTTTT
>TRBJ2-7|-|-|TRBV20-1
CSARREQYF
TGCAGTGCTCGCCGGGAGCAGTACTTC
>TRBJ1-4|few|-|TRBV7-9
CASSPVGSKEKLFF
TGTGCCAGCAGCCCCGTGGGCTCCAAAGAAAAACTGTTTTTT
>TRBJ1-2|-|-|TRBV5-4
CASSQGLQYYGYTF
TGTGCCAGCAGCCAAGGACTTCAGTACTATGGCTACACCTTC